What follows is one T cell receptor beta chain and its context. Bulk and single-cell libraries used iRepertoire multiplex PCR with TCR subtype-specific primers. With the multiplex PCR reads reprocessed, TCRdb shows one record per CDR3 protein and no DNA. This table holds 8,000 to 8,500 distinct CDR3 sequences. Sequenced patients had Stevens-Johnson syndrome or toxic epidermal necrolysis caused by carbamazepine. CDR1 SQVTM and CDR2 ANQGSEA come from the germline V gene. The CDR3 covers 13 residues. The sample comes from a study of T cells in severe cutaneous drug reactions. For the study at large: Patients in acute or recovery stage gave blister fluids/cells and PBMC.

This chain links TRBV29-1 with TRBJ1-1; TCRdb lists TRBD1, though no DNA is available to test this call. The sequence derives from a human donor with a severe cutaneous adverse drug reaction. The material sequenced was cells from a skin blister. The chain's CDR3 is CSASTGAGTEAFF.